The clone carrying this T cell receptor (beta chain) was observed a handful of times. Its antigen is unknown. This record belongs to a study of beta chain features in type 1 diabetes. Study-wide findings and caveats: In every one of the four CD4+ subsets, TCRB CDR3s were moderately but significantly shorter in Type 1 diabetes patients. Insertions were fewer and deletions more numerous at VDJ junctions in type 1 diabetes patients.

V dropped 0 bases and J dropped 6 bases, with 15 bases sitting between them. The CDR3 is 15 residues long. Germline V gives CDR1 GTSNPN, CDR2 SVGIG (reference sequence). Donors contributed one heparinised blood draw apiece, averaging about 110 mL. The isolated RNA, all of it, was reverse transcribed, so expressed TCRB transcripts were what got sequenced. The table came from immunoSEQ multiplex PCR; TCRdb's copy has only in-frame clones and leaves some out. The sample lists approximately 730,000 clones; about an eighth were seen once. The origin of this receptor is a man aged 18 to 30 with type 1 diabetes. Sequenced input: naive CD4+ T cells from blood. The chain recombines TRBV30 with TRBJ1-5; possible D gene TRBD1, 6 bases. CDR3 sequence reads: CAWSVRGQRVQPQHF. In DNA form, the CDR3 reads TGTGCCTGGAGTGTACGGGGACAAAGGGTTCAGCCCCAGCATTTT.